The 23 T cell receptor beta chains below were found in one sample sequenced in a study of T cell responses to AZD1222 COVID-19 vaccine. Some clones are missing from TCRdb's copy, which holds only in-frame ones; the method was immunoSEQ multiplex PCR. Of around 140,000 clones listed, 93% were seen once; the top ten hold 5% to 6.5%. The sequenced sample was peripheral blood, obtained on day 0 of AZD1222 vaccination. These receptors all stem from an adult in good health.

The CDR3, as DNA: TGTGCCAGCAGCCGCTACGGGACTCAAAACACCGGGGAGCTGTTTTTT. Translation gives CASSRYGTQNTGELFF. The gene calls are TRBV11-2 and TRBJ2-2; tentatively, D is TRBD2 (6 bases). Germline V lookup: CDR1 SGHAT, CDR2 FQNNGV. This CDR3 comprises 16 residues. Trimming removed 5 bases from V and 2 bases from J, with 15 bases in between.

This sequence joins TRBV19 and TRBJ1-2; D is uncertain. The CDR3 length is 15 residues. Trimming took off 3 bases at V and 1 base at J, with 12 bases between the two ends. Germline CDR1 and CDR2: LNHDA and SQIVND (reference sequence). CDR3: CASSMITDHNYGYTF. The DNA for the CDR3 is TGTGCCAGTAGTATGATCACAGACCATAACTATGGCTACACCTTC. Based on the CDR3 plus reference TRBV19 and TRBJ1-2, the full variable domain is DGGITQSPKYLFRKEGQNVTLSCEQNLNHDAMYWYRQDPGQGLRLIYYSQIVNDFQKGDIAEGYSVSREKKESFPLTVTSAQKNPTAFYLCASSMITDHNYGYTFGSGTRLTVV.

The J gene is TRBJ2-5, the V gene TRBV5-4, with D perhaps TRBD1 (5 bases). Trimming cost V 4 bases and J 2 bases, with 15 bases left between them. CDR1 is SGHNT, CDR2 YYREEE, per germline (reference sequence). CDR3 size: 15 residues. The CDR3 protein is CASSEGHRGQETQYF. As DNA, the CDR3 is TGTGCCAGCAGCGAAGGTCATAGGGGACAAGAGACCCAGTACTTC. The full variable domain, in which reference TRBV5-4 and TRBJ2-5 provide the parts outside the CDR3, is ETGVTQSPTHLIKTRGQQVTLRCSSQSGHNTVSWYQQALGQGPQFIFQYYREEENGRGNFPPRFSGLQFPNYSSELNVNALELDDSALYLCASSEGHRGQETQYFGPGTRLLVL.

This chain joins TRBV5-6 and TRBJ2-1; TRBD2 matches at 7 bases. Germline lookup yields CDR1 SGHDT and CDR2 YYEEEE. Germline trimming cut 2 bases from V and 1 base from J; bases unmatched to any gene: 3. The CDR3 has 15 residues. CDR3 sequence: CASSFAGDSYNEQFF. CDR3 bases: TGTGCCAGCAGCTTTGCGGGAGATTCCTACAATGAGCAGTTCTTC.

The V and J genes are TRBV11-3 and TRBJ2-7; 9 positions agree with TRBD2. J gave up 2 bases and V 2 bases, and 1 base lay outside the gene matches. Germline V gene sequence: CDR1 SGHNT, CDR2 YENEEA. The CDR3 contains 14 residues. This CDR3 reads CASSLRGRAYEQYF. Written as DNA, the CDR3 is TGTGCCAGCAGCTTACGCGGGAGGGCCTACGAGCAGTACTTC.

The CDR3 sequence: CSVELAGGVHEQYF. The DNA for the CDR3 is TGCAGCGTTGAACTAGCGGGAGGGGTCCACGAGCAGTACTTC. The rearrangement joins TRBV29-1 to TRBJ2-7; 12 nucleotides line up with TRBD2. The CDR3 loop spans 14 amino acids. Germline V gene sequence: CDR1 SQVTM, CDR2 ANQGSEA. Trimming at V came to 2 bases and at J to 5 bases, leaving 4 bases not matched to a gene.

The CDR3 DNA reads as TGTGCCAGCAGATCGGACGGGGATCAGCCCCAGCATTTT. Translation gives CASRSDGDQPQHF. The genes are TRBV12-3 or TRBV12-4 and TRBJ1-5; D is uncertain. The V and J ends lost 6 bases and 5 bases respectively, with 11 bases between them. The CDR3 is made up of 13 amino acids.

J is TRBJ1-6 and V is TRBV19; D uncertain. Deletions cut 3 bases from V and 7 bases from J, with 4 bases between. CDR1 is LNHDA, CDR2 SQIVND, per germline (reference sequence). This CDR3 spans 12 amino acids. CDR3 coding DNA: TGTGCCAGTAGTATCCTCAATTCACCCCTCCACTTT. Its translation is CASSILNSPLHF.

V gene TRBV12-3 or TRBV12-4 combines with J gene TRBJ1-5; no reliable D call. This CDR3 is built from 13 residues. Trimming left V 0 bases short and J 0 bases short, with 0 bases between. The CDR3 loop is CASSLASNQPQHF. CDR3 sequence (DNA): TGTGCCAGCAGTTTAGCTAGCAATCAGCCCCAGCATTTT.

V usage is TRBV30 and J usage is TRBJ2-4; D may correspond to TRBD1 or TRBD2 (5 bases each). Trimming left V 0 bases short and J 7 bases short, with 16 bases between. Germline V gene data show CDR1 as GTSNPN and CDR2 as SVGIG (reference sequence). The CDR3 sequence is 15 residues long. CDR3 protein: CAWSVKGPAGNIQYF. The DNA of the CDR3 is TGTGCCTGGAGTGTAAAGGGACCTGCAGGGAACATTCAGTACTTC.

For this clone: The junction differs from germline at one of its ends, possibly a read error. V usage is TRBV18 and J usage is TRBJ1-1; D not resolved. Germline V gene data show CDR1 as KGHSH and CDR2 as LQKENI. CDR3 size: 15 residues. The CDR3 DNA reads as TGTGCCAGCTCACCACAGGGAACCGAGAACGCTGAAGCTTTCTTT. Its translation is CASSPQGTENAEAFF.

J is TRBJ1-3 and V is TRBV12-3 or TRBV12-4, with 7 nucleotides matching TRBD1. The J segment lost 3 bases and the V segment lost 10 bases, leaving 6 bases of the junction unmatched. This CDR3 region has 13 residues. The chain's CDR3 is CATDDRVGNTIYF. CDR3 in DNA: TGTGCCACCGATGACAGGGTTGGAAACACCATATATTTT.

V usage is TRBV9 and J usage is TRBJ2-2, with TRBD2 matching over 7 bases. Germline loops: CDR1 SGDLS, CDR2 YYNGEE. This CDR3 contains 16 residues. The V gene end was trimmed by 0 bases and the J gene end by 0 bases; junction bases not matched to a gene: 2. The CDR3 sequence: CASSVGLAANTGELFF. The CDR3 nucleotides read TGTGCCAGCAGCGTAGGCCTAGCGGCGAACACCGGGGAGCTGTTTTTT.

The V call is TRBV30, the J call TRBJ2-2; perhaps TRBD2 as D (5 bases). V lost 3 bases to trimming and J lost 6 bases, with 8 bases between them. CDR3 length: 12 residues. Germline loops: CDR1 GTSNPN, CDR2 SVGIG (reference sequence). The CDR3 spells CAWSSGAGELFF. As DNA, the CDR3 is TGTGCCTGGAGCTCCGGGGCCGGGGAGCTGTTTTTT.

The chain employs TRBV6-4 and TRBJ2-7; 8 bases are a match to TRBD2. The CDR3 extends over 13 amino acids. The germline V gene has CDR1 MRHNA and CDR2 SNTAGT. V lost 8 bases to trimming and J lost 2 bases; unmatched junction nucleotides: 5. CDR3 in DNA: TGTGCCAGCCCGGGGGGGAGGGCCTACGAGCAGTACTTC. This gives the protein CASPGGRAYEQYF.

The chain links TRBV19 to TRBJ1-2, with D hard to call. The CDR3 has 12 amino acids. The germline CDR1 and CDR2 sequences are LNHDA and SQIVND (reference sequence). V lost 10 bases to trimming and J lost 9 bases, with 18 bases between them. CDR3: CATSTDLISYTF. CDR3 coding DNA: TGTGCCACCTCGACGGACCTAATTAGCTACACCTTC. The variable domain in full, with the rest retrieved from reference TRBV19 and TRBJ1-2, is DGGITQSPKYLFRKEGQNVTLSCEQNLNHDAMYWYRQDPGQGLRLIYYSQIVNDFQKGDIAEGYSVSREKKESFPLTVTSAQKNPTAFYLCATSTDLISYTFGSGTRLTVV.

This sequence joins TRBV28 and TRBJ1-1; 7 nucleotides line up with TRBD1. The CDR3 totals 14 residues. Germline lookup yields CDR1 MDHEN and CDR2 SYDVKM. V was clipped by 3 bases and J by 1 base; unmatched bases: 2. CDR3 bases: TGTGCCAGCAGTTTGGCAGGGGGGAACACTGAAGCTTTCTTT. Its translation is CASSLAGGNTEAFF.

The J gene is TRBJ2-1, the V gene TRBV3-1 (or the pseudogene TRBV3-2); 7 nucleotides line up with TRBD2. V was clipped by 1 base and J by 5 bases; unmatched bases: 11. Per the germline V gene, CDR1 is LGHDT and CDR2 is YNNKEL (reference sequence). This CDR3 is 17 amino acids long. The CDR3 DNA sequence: TGTGCCAGCAGCCAAGTATGGGGGGAGGGCCGGGACAATGAGCAGTTCTTC. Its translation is CASSQVWGEGRDNEQFF.

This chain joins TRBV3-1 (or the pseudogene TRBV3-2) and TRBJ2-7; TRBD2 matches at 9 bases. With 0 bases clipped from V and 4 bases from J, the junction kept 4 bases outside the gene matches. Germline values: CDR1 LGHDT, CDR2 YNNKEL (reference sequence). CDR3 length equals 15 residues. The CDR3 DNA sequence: TGTGCCAGCAGCCAAGATTTAGCGGGAGCGTACGAGCAGTACTTC. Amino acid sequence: CASSQDLAGAYEQYF.

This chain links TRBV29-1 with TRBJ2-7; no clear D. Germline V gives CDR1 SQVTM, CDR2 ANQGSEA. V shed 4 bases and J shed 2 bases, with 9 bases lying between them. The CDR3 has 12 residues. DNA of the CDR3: TGCAGCGTTGCGCTCAGCACCTACGAGCAGTACTTC. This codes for CSVALSTYEQYF.

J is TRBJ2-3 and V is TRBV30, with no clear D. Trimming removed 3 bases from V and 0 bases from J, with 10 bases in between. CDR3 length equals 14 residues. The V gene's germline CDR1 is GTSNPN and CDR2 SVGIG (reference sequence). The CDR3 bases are TGTGCCTGGAGGTATGGCGGTAGCACAGATACGCAGTATTTT. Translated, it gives CAWRYGGSTDTQYF.

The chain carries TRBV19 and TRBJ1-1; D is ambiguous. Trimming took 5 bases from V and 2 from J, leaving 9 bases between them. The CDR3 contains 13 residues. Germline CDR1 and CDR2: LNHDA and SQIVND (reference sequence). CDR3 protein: CASSLQTNTEAFF. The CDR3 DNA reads TGTGCCAGTAGTCTGCAGACTAACACTGAAGCTTTCTTT.

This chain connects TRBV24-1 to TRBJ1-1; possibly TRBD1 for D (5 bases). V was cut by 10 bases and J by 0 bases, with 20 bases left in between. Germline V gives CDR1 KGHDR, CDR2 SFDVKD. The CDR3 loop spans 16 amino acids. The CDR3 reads CATNPGGKGLNTEAFF. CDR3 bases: TGTGCCACTAACCCCGGGGGAAAGGGTCTGAACACTGAAGCTTTCTTT.